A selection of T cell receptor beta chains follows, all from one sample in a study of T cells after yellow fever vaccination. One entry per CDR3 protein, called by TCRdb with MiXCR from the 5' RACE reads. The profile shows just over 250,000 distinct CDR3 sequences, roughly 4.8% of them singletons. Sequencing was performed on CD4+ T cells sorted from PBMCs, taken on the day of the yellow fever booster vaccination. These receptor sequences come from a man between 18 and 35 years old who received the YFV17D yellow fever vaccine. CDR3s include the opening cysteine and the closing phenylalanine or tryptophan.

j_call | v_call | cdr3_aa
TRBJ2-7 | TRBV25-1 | CASSDPGGTASYEQYF
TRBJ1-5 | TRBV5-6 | CASSWYEARYNQPQHF
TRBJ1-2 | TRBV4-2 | CASSQDRAGAGTF
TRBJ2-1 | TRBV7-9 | CASKPGGSSYNEQFF
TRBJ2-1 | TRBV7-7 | CASSLGVKDEQFF
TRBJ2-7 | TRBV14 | CASSHFDEQYF
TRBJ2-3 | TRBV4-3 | CASSRGVAGGGTDTQYF
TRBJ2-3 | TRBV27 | CASSFIATDTQYF
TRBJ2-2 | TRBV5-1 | CASMDGVGATGELFF
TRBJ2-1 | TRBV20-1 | CSASRSSYNEQFF
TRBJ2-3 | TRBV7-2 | CASSSGPPDTQYF
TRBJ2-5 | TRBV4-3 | CASSPGTTETQYF
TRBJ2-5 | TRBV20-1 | CSAGPSGVETQYF
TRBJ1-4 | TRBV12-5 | CASGFVSAPDPNEKLFF
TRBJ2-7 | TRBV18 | CASSPTDYEQYF
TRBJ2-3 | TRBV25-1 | CASSEYSGGVDTQYF
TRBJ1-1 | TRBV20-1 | CSPLSEGARTEAFF
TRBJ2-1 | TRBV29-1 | CSVERGTLINEQFF
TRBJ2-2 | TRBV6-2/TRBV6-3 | CASSYYGQGSGELFF
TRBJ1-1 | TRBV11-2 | CASSLVPDLGEAFF
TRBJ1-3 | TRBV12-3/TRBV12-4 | CASSSDRLPVARNTIYF
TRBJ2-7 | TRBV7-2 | CASSFKGTTYEQYF
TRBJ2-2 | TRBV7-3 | CASRPSGSGELFF
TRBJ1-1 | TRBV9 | CASSVVSPGTPNTEAFF
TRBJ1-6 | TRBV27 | CASSYGGSELKYSPLHF
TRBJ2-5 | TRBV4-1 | CASSRGDGGAETQYF
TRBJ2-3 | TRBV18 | CASSPPARGPDTQYF
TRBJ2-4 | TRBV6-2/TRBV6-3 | CASSQSDIVYF
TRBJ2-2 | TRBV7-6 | CVSSLPPGQTNTGELFF
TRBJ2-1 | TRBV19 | CASSSLGRGRDEQFF
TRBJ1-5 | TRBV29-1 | CSVGVGSRDQPRHF
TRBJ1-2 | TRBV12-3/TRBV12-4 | CASSFDTYGYTF
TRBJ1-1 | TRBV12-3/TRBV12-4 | CASSFVRRGLKSRAEAFF
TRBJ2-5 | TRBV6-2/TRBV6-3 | CASRRFSGIQETQYF
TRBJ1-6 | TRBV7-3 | CASSYGTANSPLHF
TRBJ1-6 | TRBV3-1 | CASRDPNSPLHF
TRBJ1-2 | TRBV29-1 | CSVATSAGYTF
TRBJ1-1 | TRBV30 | CAWSTGLGTEAFF
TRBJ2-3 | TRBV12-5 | CASALDREGPQYF
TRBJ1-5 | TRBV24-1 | CATSDLLGRSYNQPQHF
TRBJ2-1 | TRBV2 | CASAGQYEQFF
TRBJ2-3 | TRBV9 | CASSVASGETDTQYF
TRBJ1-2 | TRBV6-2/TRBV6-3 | CASSWRPNYGYTF
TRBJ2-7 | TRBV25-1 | CASEGSWAYEQYF
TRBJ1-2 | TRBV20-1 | CSAREFDGYGYTF
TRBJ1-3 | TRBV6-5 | CASSYSAEDGTGNTIYF
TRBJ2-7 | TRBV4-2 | CASSQVPQGNYEQYF
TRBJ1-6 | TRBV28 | CASTLQWHSPLHF
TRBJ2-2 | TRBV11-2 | CASSSATSGLYTGELFF
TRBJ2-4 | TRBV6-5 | CASSTWGGGASKNIQYF